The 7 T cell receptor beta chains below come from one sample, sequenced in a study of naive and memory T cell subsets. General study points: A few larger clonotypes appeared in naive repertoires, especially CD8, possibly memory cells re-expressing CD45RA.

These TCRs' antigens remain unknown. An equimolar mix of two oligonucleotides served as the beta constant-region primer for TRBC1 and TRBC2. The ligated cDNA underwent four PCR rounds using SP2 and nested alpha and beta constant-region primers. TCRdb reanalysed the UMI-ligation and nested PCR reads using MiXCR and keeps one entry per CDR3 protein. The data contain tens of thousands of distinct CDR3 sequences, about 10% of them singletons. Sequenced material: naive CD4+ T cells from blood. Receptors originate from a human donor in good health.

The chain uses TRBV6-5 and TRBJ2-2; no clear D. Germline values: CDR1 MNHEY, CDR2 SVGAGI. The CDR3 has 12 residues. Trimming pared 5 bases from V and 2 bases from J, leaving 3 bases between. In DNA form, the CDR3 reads TGTGCCAGCAGTGACAACACCGGGGAGCTGTTTTTT. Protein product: CASSDNTGELFF.

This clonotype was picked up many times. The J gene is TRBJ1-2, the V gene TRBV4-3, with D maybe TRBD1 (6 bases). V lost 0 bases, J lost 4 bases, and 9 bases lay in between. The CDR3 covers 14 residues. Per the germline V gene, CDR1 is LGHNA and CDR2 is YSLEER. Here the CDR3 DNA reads TGCGCCAGCAGCCAAGAGCGGGGGCCCTATGGCTACACCTTC. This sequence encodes CASSQERGPYGYTF.

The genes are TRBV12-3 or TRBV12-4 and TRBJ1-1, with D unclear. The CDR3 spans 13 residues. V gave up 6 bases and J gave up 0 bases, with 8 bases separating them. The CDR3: CASSPFMNTEAFF. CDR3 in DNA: TGTGCCAGCAGCCCCTTTATGAACACTGAAGCTTTCTTT.

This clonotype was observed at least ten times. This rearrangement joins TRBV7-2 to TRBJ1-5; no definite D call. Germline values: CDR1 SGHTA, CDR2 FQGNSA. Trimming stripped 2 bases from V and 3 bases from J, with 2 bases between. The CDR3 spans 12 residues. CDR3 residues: CASSLPNQPQHF. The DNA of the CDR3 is TGTGCCAGCAGCTTACCCAATCAGCCCCAGCATTTT.

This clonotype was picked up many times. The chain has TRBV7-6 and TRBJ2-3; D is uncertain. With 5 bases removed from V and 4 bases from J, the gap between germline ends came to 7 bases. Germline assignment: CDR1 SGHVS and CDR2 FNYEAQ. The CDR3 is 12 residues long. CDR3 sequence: CASSHGADTQYF. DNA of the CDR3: TGTGCCAGCAGCCATGGCGCAGATACGCAGTATTTT.

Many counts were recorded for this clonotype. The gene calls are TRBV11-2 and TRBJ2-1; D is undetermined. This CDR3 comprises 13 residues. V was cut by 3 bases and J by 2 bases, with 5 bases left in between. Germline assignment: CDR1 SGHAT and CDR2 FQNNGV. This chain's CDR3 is CASSFGPYNEQFF. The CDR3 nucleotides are TGTGCCAGCAGCTTCGGGCCCTACAATGAGCAGTTCTTC.

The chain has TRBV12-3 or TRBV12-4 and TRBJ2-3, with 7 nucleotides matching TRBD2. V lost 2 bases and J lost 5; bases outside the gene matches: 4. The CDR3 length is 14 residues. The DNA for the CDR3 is TGTGCCAGCAGTTTATCGGCTAGCGGAGATACGCAGTATTTT. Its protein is CASSLSASGDTQYF.